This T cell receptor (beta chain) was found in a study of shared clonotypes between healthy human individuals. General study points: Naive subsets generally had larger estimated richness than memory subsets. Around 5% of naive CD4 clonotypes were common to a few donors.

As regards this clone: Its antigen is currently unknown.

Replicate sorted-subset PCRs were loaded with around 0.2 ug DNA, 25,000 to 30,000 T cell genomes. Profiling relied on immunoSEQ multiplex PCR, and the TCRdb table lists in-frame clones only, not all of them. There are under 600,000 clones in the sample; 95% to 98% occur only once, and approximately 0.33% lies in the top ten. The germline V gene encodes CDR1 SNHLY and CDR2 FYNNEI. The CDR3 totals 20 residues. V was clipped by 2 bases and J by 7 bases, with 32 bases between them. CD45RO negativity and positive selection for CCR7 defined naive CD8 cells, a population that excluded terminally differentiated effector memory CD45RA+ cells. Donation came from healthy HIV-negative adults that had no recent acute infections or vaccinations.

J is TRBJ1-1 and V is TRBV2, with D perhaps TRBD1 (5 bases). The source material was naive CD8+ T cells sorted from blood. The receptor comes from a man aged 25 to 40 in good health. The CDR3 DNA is TGTGCCAGCAGTGAAACGGGGAGGGGCTCCCGATTCAGGACATGCGGTGAAGCTTTCTTT. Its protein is CASSETGRGSRFRTCGEAFF.